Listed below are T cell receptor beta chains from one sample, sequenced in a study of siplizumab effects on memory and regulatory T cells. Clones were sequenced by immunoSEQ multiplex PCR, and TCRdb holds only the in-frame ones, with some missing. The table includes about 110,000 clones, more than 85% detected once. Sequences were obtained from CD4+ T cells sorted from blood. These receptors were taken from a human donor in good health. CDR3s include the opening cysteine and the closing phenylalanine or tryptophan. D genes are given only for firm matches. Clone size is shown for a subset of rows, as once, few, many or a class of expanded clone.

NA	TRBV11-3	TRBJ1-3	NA	CASRGGGSGNTIYF	TGTGCCAGCCGTGGCGGGGGATCTGGAAACACCATATATTTT
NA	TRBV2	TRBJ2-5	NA	CASSGRTYTETQYF	TGTGCCAGCAGTGGTCGGACTTACACCGAGACCCAGTACTTC
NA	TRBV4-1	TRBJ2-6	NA	CASSQDINRVWANVLTF	TGCGCCAGCAGCCAAGACATAAACAGGGTCTGGGCCAACGTCCTGACTTTC
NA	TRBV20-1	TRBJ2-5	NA	CSARVSETQYF	TGCAGTGCGAGGGTATCGGAGACCCAGTACTTC
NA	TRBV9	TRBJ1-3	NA	CASSYMADSGNTIYF	TGTGCCAGCAGCTATATGGCAGACTCTGGAAACACCATATATTTT
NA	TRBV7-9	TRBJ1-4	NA	CASSLGLRETNEKLFF	TGTGCCAGCAGCTTGGGGTTACGAGAGACTAATGAAAAACTGTTTTTT
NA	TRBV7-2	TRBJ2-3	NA	CASSLQGTDTQYF	TGTGCCAGCAGCTTACAGGGGACAGATACGCAGTATTTT
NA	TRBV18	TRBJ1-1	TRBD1	CASSPQGTVNTEAFF	TGTGCCAGCTCACCACAGGGGACAGTGAACACTGAAGCTTTCTTT
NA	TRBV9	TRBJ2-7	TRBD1	CASDSGQGVGQYF	TGTGCCTCCGACTCGGGACAGGGAGTCGGGCAGTACTTC
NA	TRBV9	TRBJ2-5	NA	CASSPNVRGVEGETQYF	TGTGCCAGCAGCCCCAATGTGAGGGGGGTGGAGGGAGAGACCCAGTACTTC
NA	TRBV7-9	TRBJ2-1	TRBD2	CASSPGRASYNEQFF	TGTGCCAGCAGCCCCGGGAGGGCCTCCTACAATGAGCAGTTCTTC
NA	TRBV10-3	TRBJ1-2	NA	CATKGDGGDGYTF	TGTGCCACCAAAGGGGACGGGGGCGATGGCTACACCTTC
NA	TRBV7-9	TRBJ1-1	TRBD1	CASSTQGARTEAFF	TGTGCCAGCAGCACCCAGGGGGCGCGGACTGAAGCTTTCTTT
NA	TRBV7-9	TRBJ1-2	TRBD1	CASSSGTGSGYTF	TGTGCCAGCAGCTCCGGGACAGGGAGCGGCTACACCTTC
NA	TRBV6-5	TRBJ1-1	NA	CASSYSPYRVLSEAFF	TGTGCCAGCAGTTACTCCCCATACAGGGTGTTGTCTGAAGCTTTCTTT
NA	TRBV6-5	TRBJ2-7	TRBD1	CASRLPGQGTYEQYF	TGTGCCAGCAGACTACCGGGACAGGGTACTTACGAGCAGTACTTC
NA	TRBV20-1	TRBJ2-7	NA	CSARGRYEQYF	TGCAGTGCCCGTGGCAGATACGAGCAGTACTTC
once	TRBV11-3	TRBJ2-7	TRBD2	CASSLDGLAGEGHYF	TGTGCCAGCAGCTTAGATGGGCTAGCGGGAGAAGGGCATTACTTC
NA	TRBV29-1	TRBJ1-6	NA	CSVLDSPNSPLHF	TGCAGCGTTCTAGACAGCCCGAATTCACCCCTCCACTTT
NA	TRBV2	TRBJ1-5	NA	CASRPQGNQPQHF	TGTGCCAGCAGGCCCCAGGGGAATCAGCCCCAGCATTTT
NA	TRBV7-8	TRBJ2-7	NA	CASSFRRGVNSEQYF	TGTGCCAGCAGCTTCAGGAGGGGGGTCAACTCCGAGCAGTACTTC
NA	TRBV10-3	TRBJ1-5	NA	CAISESGNNQPQHF	TGTGCCATCAGTGAGTCGGGGAATAATCAGCCCCAGCATTTT
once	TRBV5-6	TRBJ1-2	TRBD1	CASSLAPGGIYGYTF	TGTGCCAGCAGCTTGGCGCCAGGGGGCATCTATGGCTACACCTTC
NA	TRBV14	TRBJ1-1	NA	CASSQTAGRVTEAFF	TGTGCCAGCAGCCAAACGGCCGGAAGGGTGACTGAAGCTTTCTTT
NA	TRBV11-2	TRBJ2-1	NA	CASSLVFSYNEQFF	TGTGCCAGCAGCTTAGTGTTCTCCTACAATGAGCAGTTCTTC
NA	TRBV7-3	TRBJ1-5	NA	CASSLTVDEPQHF	TGTGCCAGCAGCTTGACAGTCGATGAGCCCCAGCATTTT
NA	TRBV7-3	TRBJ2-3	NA	CASSPGGSTDTQYF	TGTGCCAGCAGCCCCGGTGGTAGCACAGATACGCAGTATTTT
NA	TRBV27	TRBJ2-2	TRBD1	CASSRQGAGGELFF	TGTGCCAGCAGTAGACAGGGGGCCGGCGGGGAGCTGTTTTTT
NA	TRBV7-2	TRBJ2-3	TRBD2	CASSPGGGTDTQYF	TGTGCCAGCAGCCCGGGGGGGGGCACAGATACGCAGTATTTT
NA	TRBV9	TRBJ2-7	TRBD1	CASSVGGGGNEQYF	TGTGCCAGCAGCGTAGGAGGGGGCGGAAACGAGCAGTACTTC
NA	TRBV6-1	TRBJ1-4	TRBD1	CASQGARGEKLFF	TGTGCCAGTCAGGGGGCAAGAGGTGAAAAACTGTTTTTT
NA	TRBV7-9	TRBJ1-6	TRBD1	CASSQGSGGGSPLHF	TGTGCCAGCAGCCAGGGGTCAGGGGGAGGTTCACCCCTCCACTTT
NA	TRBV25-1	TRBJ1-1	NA	CASISRVSEAFF	TGTGCCAGCATCAGCAGGGTTTCTGAAGCTTTCTTT
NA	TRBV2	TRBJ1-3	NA	CASSESLSGNTIYF	TGTGCCAGCAGTGAGAGCTTGTCTGGAAACACCATATATTTT
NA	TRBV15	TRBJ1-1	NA	CATRLQGNTEAFF	TGTGCCACCAGGCTCCAGGGGAACACTGAAGCTTTCTTT
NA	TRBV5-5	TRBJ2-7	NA	CASSLDLWTLGEQYF	TGTGCCAGCAGCTTGGATTTATGGACCCTCGGGGAGCAGTACTTC
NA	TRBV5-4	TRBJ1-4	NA	CASSSPPNEKLFF	TGTGCCAGCAGCTCCCCCCCTAATGAAAAACTGTTTTTT
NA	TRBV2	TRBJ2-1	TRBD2	CASSEIRLAGGRDEQFF	TGTGCCAGCAGTGAAATAAGACTCGCGGGAGGGAGGGATGAGCAGTTCTTC
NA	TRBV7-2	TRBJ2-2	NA	CASSLGAGSGELFF	TGTGCCAGCAGCTTAGGGGCGGGGTCCGGGGAGCTGTTTTTT
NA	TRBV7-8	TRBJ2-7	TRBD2	CASSLESLSSSGSPYEQYF	TGTGCCAGCAGCTTAGAGTCCCTCTCCTCCAGCGGGAGCCCCTACGAGCAGTACTTC
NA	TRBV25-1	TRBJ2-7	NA	CASVPFGGSSYEQYF	TGTGCCAGCGTCCCTTTCGGGGGCAGCTCCTACGAGCAGTACTTC
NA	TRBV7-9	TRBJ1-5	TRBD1	CASSLAGTGGVQPQHF	TGTGCCAGCAGCCTCGCCGGGACAGGGGGCGTTCAGCCCCAGCATTTT
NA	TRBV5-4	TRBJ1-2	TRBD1	CATRAGGDYGYTF	TGTGCCACCCGGGCAGGGGGGGACTATGGCTACACCTTC
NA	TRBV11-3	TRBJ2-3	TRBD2	CASSLGGSLTDTQYF	TGTGCCAGCAGCTTGGGCGGGAGCTTGACAGATACGCAGTATTTT
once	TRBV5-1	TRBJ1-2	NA	CASDQGSGYGYTF	TGCGCCAGCGACCAGGGTTCCGGCTATGGCTACACCTTC
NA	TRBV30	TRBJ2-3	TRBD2	CAWSVAGGGSDTQYF	TGTGCCTGGAGTGTAGCCGGGGGGGGGTCAGATACGCAGTATTTT
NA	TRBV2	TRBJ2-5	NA	CASSDMGGRYQETQYF	TGTGCCAGCAGTGACATGGGGGGGCGGTACCAAGAGACCCAGTACTTC
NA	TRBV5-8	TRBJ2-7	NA	CASSFLGIGEQYF	TGTGCCAGCAGCTTTCTGGGGATTGGCGAGCAGTACTTC
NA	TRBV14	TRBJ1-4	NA	CASSQAEKLFF	TGTGCCAGCAGCCAAGCCGAAAAACTGTTTTTT